The clone carrying this T cell receptor (beta chain) appeared many times. The target antigen is unknown. The sample originates from a study of T cells after yellow fever vaccination. Study results and caveats: Researchers cautioned that FACS-sorted repertoires could harbor abundant clonotypes contaminating from the bulk population.

The CDR3 has 12 amino acids. The V end was cut by 6 bases, the J end by 9 bases, with 12 bases between. Germline values: CDR1 MGHDK, CDR2 SYGVNS. Using its own MiXCR run on the 5' RACE reads, TCRdb lists one record per CDR3 protein. The sample consists of nearly 300,000 distinct CDR3 sequences, less than 9.5% of them appearing once. V and J are TRBV25-1 and TRBJ2-1; D call uncertain. Sample: CD4+ T cells sorted from PBMCs, taken 5 days after the yellow fever booster vaccination. This sequence was found in a man between 18 and 29 years old who received the YFV17D yellow fever vaccine. The CDR3, as DNA: TGTGCCAGCAGCCGTAGGGCTGGTGAGCAGTTCTTC. It codes for CASSRRAGEQFF. Full variable domain (outside the CDR3, taken from reference TRBV25-1 and TRBJ2-1): EADIYQTPRYLVIGTGKKITLECSQTMGHDKMYWYQQDPGMELHLIHYSYGVNSTEKGDLSSESTVSRIRTEHFPLTLESARPSHTSQYLCASSRRAGEQFFGPGTRLTVL.